This T cell receptor (beta chain) was recovered during a study of low-dose radiotherapy and immunotherapy resistance in tumors. Overall study: Cyclophosphamide went in intravenously at 200 mg/m2 every two weeks, one day before radiation and immunotherapy. Gene-specific TRAV and TRBV primers were used for first-strand cDNA, covering alpha and beta chains. A dose of 300 mg of oral aspirin was taken by patients daily for four cycles from cycle 1 day 1.

Amplification of TCRs used a constant-region primer and V-primer adapter for approximately 19 PCR cycles. TCRdb redid the calling of the reads with MiXCR, one entry per CDR3 protein. The sample has 40,000 to 65,000 distinct CDR3 sequences, 33% seen once. Indicated time point: after trial treatment. Stated treatment: LDRT plus nivolumab, ipilimumab, low-dose cyclophosphamide and aspirin (RACIN trial). This clonotype was counted between two and nine times. The CDR3 has 15 amino acids. CDR1 and CDR2 from the germline V gene are WSHSY and SAAADI. V was cut by 3 bases and J by 5 bases, with 17 bases left in between.

The origin of this receptor is a male donor with rectosigmoid adenocarcinoma. Material: PBMCs, obtained after low-dose radiotherapy plus immunotherapy. The gene calls are TRBV10-2 and TRBJ2-7, with D possibly matching TRBD1 (6 bases). DNA of the CDR3: TGCGCCAGCAGTGACAATCAGGGGCGATCCGACGAGCAGTACTTC. It specifies CASSDNQGRSDEQYF.